These T cell receptor beta chains were read from a single sample in a study of cytomegalovirus exposure and HLA in healthy donors. Using immunoSEQ multiplex PCR, the repertoire was profiled, and TCRdb retains in-frame clones only, with some absent. The table includes fewer than 110,000 clones, 81% detected once. The source material was PBMCs. These receptors were taken from a young man in good health and CMV-seronegative. Both conserved end residues are part of each CDR3.

cdr3_length: 12
j_call: TRBJ2-7
v_call: TRBV6-5
cdr3_aa: CASSQGQREQYF

cdr3_length: 11
j_call: TRBJ1-5
v_call: TRBV28
cdr3_aa: CASSPNQPQHF

cdr3_length: 14
j_call: TRBJ1-1
v_call: TRBV19
cdr3_aa: CASSGGGMNTEAFF

cdr3_length: 12
j_call: TRBJ1-2
v_call: TRBV27
cdr3_aa: CAAREGNYGYTF

cdr3_length: 14
j_call: TRBJ1-1
v_call: TRBV7-9
cdr3_aa: CASSLRDSLTEAFF

cdr3_length: 13
j_call: TRBJ1-1
v_call: TRBV5-1
cdr3_aa: CASSLLGLSQAFF

cdr3_length: 14
j_call: TRBJ2-1
v_call: TRBV6-4
cdr3_aa: CASSDITGNNEQFF

cdr3_length: 13
j_call: TRBJ1-1
v_call: TRBV19
cdr3_aa: CASSIAGQIEAFF

cdr3_length: 15
j_call: TRBJ2-5
v_call: TRBV9
cdr3_aa: CASSPSEGGQETQYF

cdr3_length: 14
j_call: TRBJ1-5
v_call: TRBV6-6
cdr3_aa: CASREDRGNQPQHF

cdr3_length: 16
j_call: TRBJ1-1
v_call: TRBV7-9
cdr3_aa: CASSSPGTGLYTEAFF

cdr3_length: 14
j_call: TRBJ2-5
v_call: TRBV29-1
cdr3_aa: CSSHGGSSLETQYF

cdr3_length: 15
j_call: TRBJ2-5
v_call: TRBV7-6
cdr3_aa: CASSRTGVPQETQYF

cdr3_length: 14
j_call: TRBJ2-1
v_call: TRBV2
cdr3_aa: CASSSGTGIYEQFF

cdr3_length: 15
j_call: TRBJ1-1
v_call: TRBV10-2
cdr3_aa: CASSGLTGGDTEAFF

cdr3_length: 13
j_call: TRBJ2-3
v_call: TRBV5-1
cdr3_aa: CASSRGSTDTQYF

cdr3_length: 17
j_call: TRBJ2-7
v_call: TRBV11-2
cdr3_aa: CASSPSAGGEYAYEQYF

cdr3_length: 13
j_call: TRBJ2-5
v_call: TRBV7-2
cdr3_aa: CASSLWPPETQYF

cdr3_length: 15
j_call: TRBJ1-4
v_call: TRBV30
cdr3_aa: CAWRPDRSTNEKLFF

cdr3_length: 16
j_call: TRBJ1-5
v_call: TRBV30
cdr3_aa: CAWSVRQGGSNQPQHF

cdr3_length: 14
j_call: TRBJ1-1
v_call: TRBV19
cdr3_aa: CASSIGQGNTEAFF

cdr3_length: 16
j_call: TRBJ2-7
v_call: TRBV4-1
cdr3_aa: CASSQLASGSWYEQYF